This record covers a single TCR beta chain. Its antigen remains unknown. The data originate from a study of shared clonotypes between healthy human individuals. Study-level results: Sampling covered nothing but blood. Tissue TCR repertoires likely differ from those found in blood. Among the subsets, naive ones generally showed larger estimated richness than memory ones.

Original handling: ImmunoSEQ supplied junction-only sequences lacking quality scores, so filtering was different. Produced via immunoSEQ multiplex PCR; TCRdb's table is partial and in-frame only. The V and J calls and clone size were taken over from that table, and D and trimming were inferred from the DNA. The data show millions of clones, more than 80% seen once. With V trimmed by 4 bases and J by 7 bases, 7 bases remained unmatched. CDR3 size: 15 residues. The V gene's germline CDR1 is MNHNS and CDR2 SASEGT. The receptor was derived from a young man in good health. Specimen: naive CD4+ T cells sorted from blood. The subset was: CD45RA+ positively selected. The rearrangement uses TRBV6-1 and TRBJ1-6, with TRBD1 matching 7 bases. For the CDR3, the DNA is TGTGCCAGCAGTGGACCGGGACAGACAAATTCACCCCTCCACTTT. Amino acids: CASSGPGQTNSPLHF.